The 2 T cell receptor beta chains given below trace back to one sample, sequenced in a study of blood T cell repertoires in COVID-19. TCRdb keeps only in-frame clones here, not all; method: immunoSEQ multiplex PCR. The sample contains more than 300,000 clones, 80% to 95% of which appear only once. Sequenced: PBMCs or T cells enriched from blood (not recorded which). The receptors come from a woman aged 40 to 55 who had been exposed to COVID-19.

As regards this clone: Other DNA sequences of this sample code for an identical CDR3. The CDR3 DNA reads as TGTGCCAGCAGCTTAGCTGCAGGGGGCACTGAAGCTTTCTTT. This sequence encodes CASSLAAGGTEAFF. This rearrangement joins TRBV7-9 to TRBJ1-1, with TRBD1 matching over 7 bases. CDR1 and CDR2 (germline): SEHNR, FQNEAQ (reference sequence). Germline trimming cut 0 bases from V and 4 bases from J; bases unmatched to any gene: 2. CDR3 length: 14 residues.

The V call is TRBV24-1, the J call TRBJ2-5; possibly TRBD2 for D (5 bases). CDR3 length: 16 residues. Trimming left V 4 bases short and J 2 bases short, with 16 bases between. Germline values: CDR1 KGHDR, CDR2 SFDVKD. As DNA, the CDR3 is TGTGCCACCAGTGACCCCGTCGGGCTAGCACAAGAGACCCAGTACTTC. Protein sequence: CATSDPVGLAQETQYF.